Shown below are 10 T cell receptor beta chains from a single sample sequenced in a study of blood T cells in healthy people across ages. Using a J-beta primer mix together with a sample-barcoded 5' primer, a second PCR was run for roughly 6 to 11 cycles. TCRdb redid the calling of the 5' RACE reads with MiXCR, one entry per CDR3 protein. The sample carries nearly 800,000 distinct CDR3 sequences, 25% recorded once. These data were likewise used in another study, on T cells of mothers and their children.

The sample taken for sequencing was blood. All receptors come from a boy between 5 and 17 years old in good health.

The chain carries TRBV11-3 and TRBJ2-2; D remains ambiguous. The germline V gene encodes CDR1 SGHNT and CDR2 YENEEA. V was clipped by 2 bases and J by 4 bases, with 8 bases between them. The CDR3 totals 14 residues. The CDR3 is CASSLTPSTGELFF. In DNA, the CDR3 is TGTGCCAGCAGCTTAACCCCAAGCACCGGGGAGCTGTTTTTT.

This clonotype has a handful of counts. The rearrangement joins TRBV29-1 to TRBJ2-1, with D possibly TRBD2 on 5 matching bases. From germline, CDR1 is SQVTM and CDR2 ANQGSEA. Trimming cost V 4 bases and J 8 bases, with 12 bases left between them. The CDR3 loop spans 12 amino acids. The CDR3 reads CSVVGSWDEQFF. For the CDR3, the DNA is TGCAGCGTTGTTGGGAGCTGGGATGAGCAGTTCTTC.

The genes are TRBV7-8 and TRBJ2-2, with D tentatively TRBD1 or TRBD2 (5 bases each). V shed 5 bases and J shed 5 bases, with 21 bases lying between them. The V gene's germline CDR1 is SGHVS and CDR2 FQNEAQ. The CDR3 contains 17 residues. Here the CDR3 reads CASSPRSGLLGTGELFF. CDR3 DNA sequence: TGTGCCAGCAGCCCTAGGTCGGGGCTCCTTGGGACCGGGGAGCTGTTTTTT.

The sample holds a few counts of this clonotype. The J gene is TRBJ2-7, the V gene TRBV7-9; the match to TRBD1 covers 11 bases. In germline, CDR1 is SEHNR, CDR2 FQNEAQ (reference sequence). There are 12 residues in the CDR3. The junction had 1 base not matched to a gene; V was cut back by 8 bases and J by 4 bases. The CDR3 here is CASGQGAYEQYF. CDR3 coding DNA: TGTGCCAGCGGACAGGGGGCGTACGAGCAGTACTTC.

Ten or more counts support this clonotype. The chain joins TRBV5-5 to TRBJ2-1; a possible D gene is TRBD2 (5 bases). Per germline, CDR1 SGHKS and CDR2 YYEKEE (reference sequence). V gave up 2 bases and J gave up 4 bases, with 7 bases separating them. The CDR3 runs 13 residues. Here the CDR3 reads CASSFGGYNEQFF. CDR3 DNA: TGTGCCAGCAGCTTCGGAGGTTACAATGAGCAGTTCTTC.

This clonotype appeared a few times. The chain links TRBV12-3 or TRBV12-4 to TRBJ2-7; the D gene is possibly TRBD1 (6 bases). V lost 6 bases and J lost 9, with 12 bases in between. The CDR3 loop spans 11 amino acids. CDR3 coding DNA: TGTGCCAGCAGCGGTTGGGGGCGGCAGTACTTC. Translating gives CASSGWGRQYF.

This clonotype was seen only a few times. V is TRBV3-1 and J is TRBJ1-1; D unclear. This CDR3 has 15 amino acids. V dropped 3 bases and J dropped 5 bases, with 16 bases sitting between them. The germline V gene encodes CDR1 LGHDT and CDR2 YNNKEL (reference sequence). CDR3: CASSQTGPGRTEAFF. CDR3 nucleotides: TGTGCCAGCAGCCAGACCGGCCCCGGTAGGACTGAAGCTTTCTTT.

This clonotype has just a few counts. V is TRBV4-2 and J is TRBJ2-5, with 7 bases that match TRBD2. The CDR3 runs to 17 residues. Unmatched junction bases numbered 7, after V lost 0 bases and J lost 0 bases. Germline V gene data show CDR1 as LGHNA and CDR2 as YNFKEQ. CDR3 region: CASSQDHRGENQETQYF. CDR3 sequence (DNA): TGTGCCAGCAGCCAAGATCACCGGGGGGAGAACCAAGAGACCCAGTACTTC.

The CDR3 DNA reads TGTGCCAGCTCACCACCCATTGGAATCCTAGCGGGAGGACGTCCGACCTACGAGCAGTACTTC. This sequence encodes CASSPPIGILAGGRPTYEQYF. This chain joins TRBV18 and TRBJ2-7, with 11 bases fitting TRBD2. The CDR3 sequence is 21 residues long. CDR1 KGHSH and CDR2 LQKENI come from the germline V gene. V was pared by 0 bases and J by 2 bases, with 18 bases of the junction left unmatched.

J is TRBJ2-2 and V is TRBV6-6, with TRBD2 matching over 11 bases. The CDR3 has 16 residues. Germline CDR1 and CDR2: MNHNY and SVGAGI (reference sequence). V was pared by 10 bases and J by 1 base, with 8 bases of the junction left unmatched. The CDR3 bases are TGTGCCACCCGAACCCTAGCGGGAGGGAACACCGGGGAGCTGTTTTTT. Residues: CATRTLAGGNTGELFF.